The rows below give T cell receptor beta chains drawn from one sample of a study of tumor and adjacent non-tumor tissue in lung cancer. TCRdb re-analysed the multiplex PCR reads in MiXCR, keeping a single row per CDR3 protein. Among under 45,000 distinct CDR3 sequences listed, about three fifths were seen once. Sequenced sample: distant non-tumor lung tissue. The source of these receptors is a man aged 45-60 years with non-small cell lung cancer. Each CDR3 is given with its conserved first and last residue. A D gene is named only where the DNA matches it firmly. A clone size is listed for some rows: how often the clone was seen (once, few, many), or a class if it is expanded.

CASNLWTSFNYGYTF	TGTGCCAGCAACTTGTGGACCTCATTCAACTATGGCTACACCTTC	-	-	TRBV5-4	TRBJ1-2
CASSEGGRDEQLF	TGCGCCAGCAGTGAGGGGGGCCGGGATGAACAGCTCTTC	-	-	TRBV10-1	TRBJ2-1
CARSQGLAAYEQYF	TGCGCCAGGAGCCAAGGACTAGCGGCCTACGAGCAATACTTC	TRBD2	once	TRBV4-1	TRBJ2-7
CATSDLGTGRPQETQYF	TGTGCCACCAGTGATTTAGGGACAGGGAGGCCCCAAGAGACCCAGTACTTC	TRBD1	-	TRBV24-1	TRBJ2-5
CASSLVIGGVRETQYF	TGTGCCAGCAGCTTAGTGATAGGGGGGGTCCGGGAGACCCAGTACTTC	-	many	TRBV11-2	TRBJ2-5
CASSLGRTSVPREQFF	TGCGCCAGCAGCTTGGGAAGGACTAGCGTCCCGCGGGAGCAGTTCTTC	TRBD2	many	TRBV5-1	TRBJ2-1
CASSFRGNSNQPQHF	TGTGCCAGCAGCTTCCGGGGGAATAGCAATCAGCCCCAGCATTTT	-	-	TRBV7-2	TRBJ1-5
CGIRGSSYNEQFF	TGTGGCATCCGGGGGAGCTCCTACAATGAGCAGTTCTTC	-	-	TRBV6-5	TRBJ2-1
CSASRLSSYNEQFF	TGCAGTGCTAGTCGCCTGAGCTCCTACAATGAGCAGTTCTTC	-	many	TRBV20-1	TRBJ2-1
CASSVRVRVFDEQFF	TGTGCCAGCAGTGTCAGGGTCAGGGTCTTCGATGAGCAGTTCTTC	-	-	TRBV2	TRBJ2-1
CSVWSRGTLRTDTQYF	TGCAGCGTTTGGTCTCGGGGGACCCTTAGGACAGATACGCAGTATTTT	-	many	TRBV29-1	TRBJ2-3
CASSSTGSSYGQYF	TGTGCCAGCAGTTCGACAGGGTCCTCCTACGGGCAGTACTTC	TRBD1	-	TRBV28	TRBJ2-7
CASNSTTVSSPLPF	TGTGCCAGCAACTCTACGACAGTTTCTTCACCCCTCCCCTTT	-	-	TRBV11-2	TRBJ1-6
CASSLRQGDSPLHF	TGTGCCAGCAGTTTACGACAGGGGGATTCACCCCTCCACTTT	TRBD1	many	TRBV12-3/TRBV12-4	TRBJ1-6
CTSSLSASSYEQYF	TGTACTAGCAGCTTGTCCGCCAGCTCCTACGAGCAGTACTTC	-	-	TRBV5-6	TRBJ2-7
CASSFLSTGIDGGQFF	TGCGCCAGCAGCTTCCTGTCGACGGGAATAGATGGTGGGCAGTTTTTC	-	-	TRBV5-1	TRBJ2-1
CASRSWPNSGNTIYF	TGTGCCAGCAGATCCTGGCCGAACTCTGGAAACACCATATATTTT	-	-	TRBV5-1	TRBJ1-3
CANSPGTDPGILHF	TGTGCCAACAGTCCCGGGACAGACCCTGGCATCCTCCACTTT	TRBD1	-	TRBV12-3/TRBV12-4	TRBJ1-6
CASSATGEGEQYF	TGTGCCAGCAGTGCCACAGGGGAAGGGGAGCAGTACTTC	TRBD1	many	TRBV6-1	TRBJ2-7
CASSRGTSWGLTGTQYF	TGTGCCAGCAGCCGAGGGACTAGCTGGGGACTCACAGGTACGCAGTATTTT	TRBD2	-	TRBV11-3	TRBJ2-3
CASSTPGANTGELFF	TGTGCCAGTAGTACCCCCGGCGCGAACACCGGGGAGCTGTTTTTT	-	-	TRBV19	TRBJ2-2
CSVMTPGGATGAFF	TGCAGCGTTATGACCCCAGGGGGCGCCACTGGAGCTTTCTTT	TRBD1	once	TRBV29-1	TRBJ1-1
CAIRRGQGIYGYTF	TGTGCCATCAGGCGGGGACAGGGAATATATGGCTACACCTTC	TRBD1	many	TRBV10-3	TRBJ1-2
CASSYADMQYF	TGTGCCAGCAGCTATGCAGATATGCAGTATTTT	-	-	TRBV6-5	TRBJ2-3
CASSFWRGATYNEQFF	TGTGCCAGCAGCTTTTGGCGGGGGGCAACCTACAATGAGCAGTTCTTC	TRBD2	few	TRBV7-8	TRBJ2-1
CANTPSRTHSFEQYF	TGTGCCAACACCCCGTCTAGGACTCACAGTTTCGAGCAATACTTC	-	-	TRBV6-2/TRBV6-3	TRBJ2-7
CSAGGGGEHGEQYF	TGCAGTGCTGGTGGTGGCGGGGAGCATGGCGAGCAGTACTTC	-	once	TRBV20-1	TRBJ2-7
CASSQQENQAQHF	TGTGCCAGCAGCCAGCAGGAAAATCAGGCCCAGCATTTT	-	few	TRBV16	TRBJ1-5
CASSQVVTASYSTDTQYF	TGTGCCAGCAGCCAAGTGGTCACGGCTAGCTATAGCACAGATACGCAGTATTTT	-	medium-sized	TRBV4-2	TRBJ2-3
CASSPSEGRPNGYTF	TGTGCCAGCAGTCCGTCGGAGGGAAGGCCAAACGGCTACACATTC	-	-	TRBV6-6	TRBJ1-2
CASSPRQGARETQHF	TGTGCCAGCAGCCCCAGACAGGGGGCCAGGGAGACCCAGCACTTC	TRBD1	-	TRBV6-5	TRBJ2-5
CTSSDGWGTQYF	TGTACCAGCAGTGACGGTTGGGGAACGCAGTATTTT	-	-	TRBV7-8	TRBJ2-3
CAGRLGLRDTLTGELFF	TGTGCCGGCAGGCTAGGACTTCGCGATACGCTTACCGGGGAGCTGTTTTTT	-	-	TRBV12-3/TRBV12-4	TRBJ2-2
CVNRRGGSPLHF	TGCGTCAACAGGCGCGGGGGTTCACCCCTCCACTTT	-	-	TRBV28	TRBJ1-6
CASSYFGGGSSYEQYF	TGTGCCAGCAGCTACTTTGGCGGGGGAAGCTCCTACGAGCAGTACTTC	TRBD2	many	TRBV11-2	TRBJ2-7
CASSQDGASRRNEQFF	TGTGCCAGCAGCCAAGATGGGGCTAGCAGGAGGAATGAGCAGTTCTTC	-	-	TRBV4-2	TRBJ2-1